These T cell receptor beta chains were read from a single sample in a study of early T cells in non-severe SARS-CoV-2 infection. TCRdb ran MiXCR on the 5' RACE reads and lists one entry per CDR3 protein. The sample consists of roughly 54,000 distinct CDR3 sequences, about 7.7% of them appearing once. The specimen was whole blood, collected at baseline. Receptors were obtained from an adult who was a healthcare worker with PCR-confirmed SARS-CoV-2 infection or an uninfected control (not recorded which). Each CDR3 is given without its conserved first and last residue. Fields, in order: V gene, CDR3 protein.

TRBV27 ASRTSTDTQY
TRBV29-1 SVEVVQGGDEQY
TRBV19 ASSISVGSSYNEQF
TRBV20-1 SAHGQGGYYGYT
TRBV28 ASSLWFRETQY
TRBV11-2 ASSAHEGPYEQY
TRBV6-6 ASRLGELF
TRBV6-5 ASSYSGVETQY
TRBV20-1 SQGEVEAF
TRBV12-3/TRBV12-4 ASTRDTVSEQY
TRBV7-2 ASSTQFTGLDTQY
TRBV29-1 SVLLETQY
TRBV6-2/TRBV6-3 ASSYKDREDQPQH
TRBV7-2 ASSLDPIQGQY
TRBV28 ASSSSGSGTDTQY
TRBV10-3 AIRGSGGSFNEQF
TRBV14 ASSQGLGNTGELF
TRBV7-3 ASSSGLAGARDTQY
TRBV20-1 SARGGREQF
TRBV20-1 SAAFRSGGRLGSTDTQY